Shown below are 15 T cell receptor beta chains from a single sample sequenced in a study of OX40 agonist ivuxolimab in advanced cancers. The data were produced by immunoSEQ multiplex PCR, yet TCRdb's version contains in-frame clones alone and is incomplete. The sample consists of around 60,000 clones, 75% to 90% of them appearing once. Here the sequenced sample was CD4+ or CD8+ T cells sorted from blood, taken in a trial of the OX40 agonist ivuxolimab. The receptors shown here come from an adult with an advanced solid tumor such as melanoma, head and neck, liver or kidney cancer.

The gene calls are TRBV6-6 and TRBJ2-5, with D uncertain. Trimming took 5 bases from V and 8 from J, leaving 9 bases between them. In germline, CDR1 is MNHNY, CDR2 SVGAGI (reference sequence). The CDR3 runs 11 residues. The CDR3: CASSMRFTQYF. The CDR3 region has the DNA TGTGCCAGCAGTATGAGGTTCACCCAGTACTTC.

The chain combines TRBV4-1 with TRBJ2-3; 9 bases fit TRBD2. The J segment lost 2 bases and the V segment lost 1 base, leaving 7 bases of the junction unmatched. The CDR3 is 17 amino acids. The germline V gene encodes CDR1 MGHRA and CDR2 YSYEKL. The CDR3 is CASSQVSGSRVTDTQYF. For the CDR3, the DNA is TGCGCCAGCAGCCAAGTTAGCGGGAGTCGGGTCACAGATACGCAGTATTTT.

The J gene is TRBJ2-5, the V gene TRBV6-1; D may correspond to TRBD1 or TRBD2 (5 bases each). The DNA end is a closer match to TRBJ2-7, so the J assignment may be wrong. Germline CDR1 and CDR2: MNHNS and SASEGT. The CDR3 spans 14 residues. The DNA of the CDR3 is TGTGCCAGCAGTGGAAATCCTTGGGACGGCGAGCAGTACTTC. Encoded protein: CASSGNPWDGEQYF.

V usage is TRBV6-5 and J usage is TRBJ1-2, with 8 bases fitting TRBD1. CDR1 and CDR2 from the germline V gene are MNHEY and SVGAGI. This CDR3 is 16 amino acids long. The junction had 6 bases not matched to a gene; V was cut back by 0 bases and J by 3 bases. The CDR3 loop is CASSYSSTGGDYGYTF. Written as DNA, the CDR3 is TGTGCCAGCAGTTACTCTTCCACAGGGGGGGACTATGGCTACACCTTC.

The CDR3 region has the DNA TGTGCCAGTAGTCAGCCAGGGGGCCCTACAACTAATGAAAAACTGTTTTTT. Translated, it gives CASSQPGGPTTNEKLFF. The chain uses TRBV19 and TRBJ1-4, with TRBD1 matching 8 bases. Looked up from germline, CDR1 is LNHDA and CDR2 is SQIVND (reference sequence). The trim removed 5 bases at V and 0 bases at J, leaving 8 bases unmatched. The CDR3 extends over 17 amino acids.

The chain joins TRBV5-4 to TRBJ2-7; tentative D call: TRBD2 (6 bases). The germline CDR1 and CDR2 sequences are SGHNT and YYREEE (reference sequence). CDR3 length equals 15 residues. V was cut by 4 bases and J by 0 bases, with 14 bases left in between. This chain's CDR3 is CASSVSGPSSYEQYF. Written as DNA, the CDR3 is TGTGCCAGCAGCGTTAGCGGCCCAAGCTCCTACGAGCAGTACTTC.

V usage is TRBV10-2 and J usage is TRBJ2-3; 14 bases line up with TRBD2. J gave up 6 bases and V 9 bases, and 5 bases lay outside the gene matches. CDR3 length equals 14 residues. Germline lookup yields CDR1 WSHSY and CDR2 SAAADI. DNA of the CDR3: TGCGCCAGTAGACTAGCGGGGGGGAAGGATACGCAGTATTTT. It translates to CASRLAGGKDTQYF.

The chain links TRBV10-3 to TRBJ2-1, with 9 bases that match TRBD1. CDR3 length: 16 amino acids. The germline V gene has CDR1 ENHRY and CDR2 SYGVKD. After removal of 2 bases from V and 6 bases from J, the junction contained 8 bases not matched to a gene. The CDR3 reads CAISEGGQGGRNEQFF. CDR3 bases: TGTGCCATCAGTGAGGGGGGACAGGGCGGGCGCAATGAGCAGTTCTTC.

The chain recombines TRBV15 with TRBJ2-7; TRBD2 matches at 9 bases. Looked up from germline, CDR1 is LNHNV and CDR2 is YYDKDF (reference sequence). The CDR3 is 14 amino acids. The trim removed 4 bases at V and 4 bases at J, leaving 5 bases unmatched. CDR3 in amino acids: CATSTQAGGYEQYF. CDR3 DNA: TGTGCCACCAGCACTCAAGCGGGAGGATACGAGCAGTACTTC. The variable domain in full, completed from reference TRBV15 and TRBJ2-7, reads DAMVIQNPRYQVTQFGKPVTLSCSQTLNHNVMYWYQQKSSQAPKLLFHYYDKDFNNEADTPDNFQSRRPNTSFCFLDIRSPGLGDTAMYLCATSTQAGGYEQYFGPGTRLTVT.

The rearrangement links TRBV5-1 to TRBJ2-3, with a weak D call TRBD2 (5 bases). Germline assignment: CDR1 SGHRS and CDR2 YFSETQ. Trimming left V 4 bases short and J 6 bases short, with 18 bases between. This CDR3 has 15 residues. This chain's CDR3 is CASSTGLARVDTQYF. CDR3 sequence (DNA): TGCGCCAGCAGCACCGGACTGGCGAGGGTGGATACGCAGTATTTT.

The chain employs TRBV4-2 and TRBJ2-7; 10 bases are a match to TRBD2. Per the germline V gene, CDR1 is LGHNA and CDR2 is YNFKEQ. This CDR3 region has 15 residues. The ends lost 4 bases at V and 1 base at J; junction bases unmatched: 4. In nucleotides, the CDR3 is TGTGCCAGCAGCCCAGGACTAGCGGAGTCCTACGAGCAGTACTTC. This sequence encodes CASSPGLAESYEQYF.

In DNA, the CDR3 is TGTGCCTGGAGTGGGACTAGCGGGAGAAACGAGCAGTACTTC. It is translated as CAWSGTSGRNEQYF. The gene calls are TRBV30 and TRBJ2-7, with TRBD2 identical over 13 bases. The germline V gene has CDR1 GTSNPN and CDR2 SVGIG (reference sequence). Trimming took 1 base from V and 5 from J; bases not matched to a gene: 2. The CDR3 is 14 amino acids.

In this sample, this clone turned up a few times. The chain recombines TRBV5-1 with TRBJ2-5; D not resolved. The CDR3 runs to 16 residues. Germline CDR1 SGHRS, CDR2 YFSETQ. V lost 6 bases and J lost 1, with 19 bases in between. For the CDR3, the DNA is TGCGCCAGCAAAGCCCCGGTCGGGCTATTCCAAGAGACCCAGTACTTC. It encodes CASKAPVGLFQETQYF.

V and J are TRBV11-3 and TRBJ2-5, with 8 bases identical to TRBD1. The V segment lost 5 bases and the J segment 0 bases; nucleotides outside the gene matches: 8. Germline V CDR1 and CDR2: SGHNT, YENEEA. The CDR3 has 16 residues. The CDR3 sequence is CASSIRTGSNQETQYF. CDR3 DNA sequence: TGTGCCAGCAGCATACGGACAGGGAGCAACCAAGAGACCCAGTACTTC.

This chain uses TRBV7-3 with TRBJ2-1; 13 nucleotides match TRBD2. CDR1 and CDR2 (germline): SGHTA, FQGTGA. The V segment lost 5 bases and the J segment 4 bases; nucleotides outside the gene matches: 5. The CDR3 covers 16 residues. The CDR3 DNA sequence: TGTGCCAGCAGCCCCCGGACTAGCGGGAGTTACAATGAGCAGTTCTTC. Protein product: CASSPRTSGSYNEQFF. Full variable domain (outside the CDR3, taken from reference TRBV7-3 and TRBJ2-1): GAGVSQTPSNKVTEKGKYVELRCDPISGHTALYWYRQSLGQGPEFLIYFQGTGAADDSGLPNDRFFAVRPEGSVSTLKIQRTERGDSAVYLCASSPRTSGSYNEQFFGPGTRLTVL.